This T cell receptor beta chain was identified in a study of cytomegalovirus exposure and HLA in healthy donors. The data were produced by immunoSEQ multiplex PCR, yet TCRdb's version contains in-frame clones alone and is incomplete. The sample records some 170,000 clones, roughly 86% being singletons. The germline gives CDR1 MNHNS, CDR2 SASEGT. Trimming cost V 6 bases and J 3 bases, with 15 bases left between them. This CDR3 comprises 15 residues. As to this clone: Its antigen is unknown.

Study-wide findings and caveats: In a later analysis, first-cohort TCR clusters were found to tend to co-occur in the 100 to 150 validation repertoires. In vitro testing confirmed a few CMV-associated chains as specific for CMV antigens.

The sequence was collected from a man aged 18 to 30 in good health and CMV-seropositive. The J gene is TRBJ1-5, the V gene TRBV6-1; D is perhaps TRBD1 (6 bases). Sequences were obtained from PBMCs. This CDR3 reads CASRHDRPYNQPQHF. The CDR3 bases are TGTGCCAGCAGGCACGACAGGCCCTACAATCAGCCCCAGCATTTT.